Listed below are T cell receptor beta chains from one sample, sequenced in a study of blood T cell repertoires in COVID-19. TCRdb keeps only in-frame clones here, not all; method: immunoSEQ multiplex PCR. Of around 38,000 clones in the sample, about 88% were seen once. Specimen: peripheral blood. The receptors were sampled from a human donor in a cohort sampled during active COVID-19. Each CDR3 is given with its conserved first and last residue. D genes are given only for firm matches. Only part of the rows carry a size: once, few, many, or a class if the clone is expanded.

J gene	D gene	V gene	clone size	CDR3 DNA	CDR3 protein
TRBJ1-2	-	TRBV18	-	TGTGCCAGCTCACCCATTACCTCCCCCCGGTCCCACTATGGCTACACCTTC	CASSPITSPRSHYGYTF
TRBJ2-1	-	TRBV7-2	-	TGTGCCAGCAGCGGGGGACAATACAATGAGCAGTTCTTC	CASSGGQYNEQFF
TRBJ2-3	TRBD1	TRBV11-2	-	TGTGCCAGCAGTTCTCTAGGGGGCCCTAACTATTTCAGCACAGATACGCAGTATTTT	CASSSLGGPNYFSTDTQYF
TRBJ1-1	TRBD1	TRBV10-3	-	TGTGCCATCAGGAACACAGGGGGAGGCACTGAAGCTTTCTTT	CAIRNTGGGTEAFF
TRBJ2-3	TRBD2	TRBV5-1	-	TGCGCCAGCAGCTTGGTTAGCGGGCCTAGCACAGATACGCAGTATTTT	CASSLVSGPSTDTQYF
TRBJ2-1	TRBD2	TRBV6-2/TRBV6-3	few	TGTGCCAGCAGTCTACTAGCGGAGGGCTCCTACAATGAGCAGTTCTTC	CASSLLAEGSYNEQFF
TRBJ1-2	TRBD1	TRBV5-1	once	TGCGCCAGCAGCTTGGCCGGGGGACAGGGGGCTGGCTACACCTTC	CASSLAGGQGAGYTF
TRBJ2-5	TRBD2	TRBV5-4	-	TGTGCCAGCAGCTCGGGGGGGCTAGCGGAGACCCAGTACTTC	CASSSGGLAETQYF
TRBJ1-5	-	TRBV5-1	once	TGCGCCAGCAGCTTCTGGGGGCCAGGGGGCAATCAGCCCCAGCATTTT	CASSFWGPGGNQPQHF
TRBJ2-1	-	TRBV6-5	-	TGTGCCAGCAGTTTTCCGGGTGAGCAGTTCTTC	CASSFPGEQFF
TRBJ2-1	TRBD2	TRBV11-3	-	TGTGCCAGCAGTCCCCCCCATGGAACTAGCGGGTTGAGTAACGAGCAGTTCTTC	CASSPPHGTSGLSNEQFF
TRBJ1-2	TRBD1	TRBV6-5	-	TGTGCCAGCAGCCGAACAGGGGGCGGCAGTGGCTACACCTTC	CASSRTGGGSGYTF
TRBJ2-1	-	TRBV20-1	-	TGCAGTGCCCTTACAAACAATGAGCAGTTCTTC	CSALTNNEQFF
TRBJ2-2	TRBD2	TRBV18	-	TGTGCCAGCTCACCAGGGACTACAAACACCGGGGAGCTGTTTTTT	CASSPGTTNTGELFF
TRBJ2-3	TRBD1	TRBV4-1	-	TGCGCCAGCAGCCAGACAGGGGGCTCAGATACGCAGTATTTT	CASSQTGGSDTQYF
TRBJ2-7	TRBD1	TRBV2	-	TGTGCCATACGAACAGGGGGCTACGAGCAGTACTTC	CAIRTGGYEQYF
TRBJ2-1	TRBD2	TRBV30	-	TGTGCCTGGAGTGTACTAGCGGGAGCCGTCATATATTCCAATGAGCAGTTCTTC	CAWSVLAGAVIYSNEQFF
TRBJ2-6	-	TRBV21-1	-	TGTGCCAGCAGCTGTCCGGGGAGGGACAGGGGGCCTTCTGGGGCCAACGTCCTGACTTTC	CASSCPGRDRGPSGANVLTF
TRBJ1-6	TRBD1	TRBV7-2	-	TGTGCCAGCAGCTTACAGGGGGGTCCTAATTCACCCCTCCACTTT	CASSLQGGPNSPLHF
TRBJ1-6	-	TRBV30	-	TGTGCCTGGGGGGAGGGAAGCTTTAATTCACCCCTCCACTTT	CAWGEGSFNSPLHF
TRBJ2-2	TRBD1	TRBV27	once	TGTGCCAGCAGTCTCTACCCTCAGGGGGCGAACACCGGGGAGCTGTTTTTT	CASSLYPQGANTGELFF
TRBJ2-2	TRBD2	TRBV5-1	-	TGCGCCAGCGAGACTAGCGGGAGTGGCACCGGGGAGCTGTTTTTT	CASETSGSGTGELFF
TRBJ2-1	TRBD2	TRBV9	-	TGTGCCAGCAGCGTAGGTAGCGGGGCTTACAATGAGCAGTTCTTC	CASSVGSGAYNEQFF
TRBJ2-1	-	TRBV5-1	-	TGCGCCAGCAGCTTGGGTGGACAGTTTTACAATGAGCAGTTCTTC	CASSLGGQFYNEQFF
TRBJ2-3	TRBD2	TRBV6-4	-	TGTGCCAGCAGTGAGCGGGAGGGGGGATTGGCGCAGTATTTT	CASSEREGGLAQYF
TRBJ2-7	-	TRBV6-2/TRBV6-3	-	TGTGCCAGCAGTTACGAGGGGGGGGGCTTCTCCTACGAGCAGTACTTC	CASSYEGGGFSYEQYF
TRBJ2-3	-	TRBV7-2	-	TGTGCCAGCAGCTTAGAGGCGGGTCACACAGATACGCAGTATTTT	CASSLEAGHTDTQYF
TRBJ1-2	-	TRBV5-6	-	TGTGCCAGCAGCTTGCCGGAGGGGAACTATGGCTACACCTTC	CASSLPEGNYGYTF
TRBJ2-2	-	TRBV7-8	-	TGTGCCAGCAGCTTAGGTAGTATCGGGGAGCTGTTTTTT	CASSLGSIGELFF
TRBJ2-7	TRBD2	TRBV5-1	-	TGCGCCAGCAGCTTGGGCGGGAGTCTTTCCTACGAGCAGTACTTC	CASSLGGSLSYEQYF
TRBJ2-4	TRBD2	TRBV4-2	-	TGTGCCAGCAGCCAAGGCCTAGCGGGGGGTCTTAACATTCAGTACTTC	CASSQGLAGGLNIQYF
TRBJ2-7	TRBD1	TRBV7-2	-	TGTGCCAGCAGCTCGACAGGGTTGAGCTACGAGCAGTACTTC	CASSSTGLSYEQYF
TRBJ1-4	-	TRBV7-8	-	TGTGCCAGCAGCTTAGTGTTGGGGGGACCTATGGCAACTAATGAAAAACTGTTTTTT	CASSLVLGGPMATNEKLFF
TRBJ2-2	-	TRBV7-9	-	TGTGCCAGCAGCTTAGTCGGGGGCACCGGGGAGCTGTTTTTT	CASSLVGGTGELFF
TRBJ1-5	-	TRBV15	-	TGTGCCACCAGCTCGGGGAGGGACACCTTTAGCAATCAGCCCCAGCATTTT	CATSSGRDTFSNQPQHF
TRBJ1-3	-	TRBV4-1	-	TGCGCCCGCAGCCGGGGGGGGTTGGTCCTATCTGGAAACACCATATATTTT	CARSRGGLVLSGNTIYF